This TCR beta chain came from a study of cytomegalovirus exposure and HLA in healthy donors. General study findings and limits: Information on immune exposure was restricted to one variable (CMV serostatus).

This clone showed up just a few times. Antigen unknown. This CDR3 is 15 amino acids long. Trimming took off 0 bases at V and 2 bases at J, with 8 bases between the two ends. The germline gives CDR1 MNHEY, CDR2 SVGAGI. 60 Vbeta and 13 Jbeta primers were used in PCR. Method: immunoSEQ multiplex PCR; TCRdb's copy keeps in-frame clones and lacks some. The table includes 90,000 to 120,000 clones, around 84% detected once. Healthy donors of bone marrow made up the group. The sequenced material came from PBMCs. The rearrangement links TRBV6-5 to TRBJ1-3, with D unclear. The receptor comes from a woman aged 18 to 35 in good health and CMV-seronegative. CDR3 residues: CASSYSPAAGNTIYF. The CDR3 DNA reads as TGTGCCAGCAGTTACTCGCCTGCGGCTGGAAACACCATATATTTT.